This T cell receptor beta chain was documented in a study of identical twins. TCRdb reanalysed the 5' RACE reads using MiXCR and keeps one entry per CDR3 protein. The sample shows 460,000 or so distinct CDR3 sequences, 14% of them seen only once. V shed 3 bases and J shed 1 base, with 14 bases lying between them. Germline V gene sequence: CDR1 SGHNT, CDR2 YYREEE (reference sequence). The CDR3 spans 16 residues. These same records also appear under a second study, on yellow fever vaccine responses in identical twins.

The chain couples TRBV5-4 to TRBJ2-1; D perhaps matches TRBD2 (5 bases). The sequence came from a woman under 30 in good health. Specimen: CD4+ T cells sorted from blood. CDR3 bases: TGTGCCAGCAGCTCCAGCCGTAGAGGGTCCTACAATGAGCAGTTCTTC. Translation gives CASSSSRRGSYNEQFF.